This TCR beta chain was sequenced during a study of CD8+ T cells in alopecia areata. Study-wide background: For the treated group, dosing was oral tofacitinib at 5 to 10 mg twice daily. Tofacitinib lasted 6 to 18 months, then 6 months off drug.

The sequencing template was cDNA reverse transcribed from extracted RNA. This table comes from immunoSEQ multiplex PCR, and its TCRdb copy is limited to in-frame clones, with some not included. Altogether roughly 220,000 clones are present, 66% being singletons, with the ten largest covering roughly 1.2%. Documented treatment: oral pan-JAK inhibitor, 5-10 mg twice daily. Comment on this clone: Its antigen is unknown.

Study results and caveats: Normal-skin resident alphabeta T cells also appear among scalp sample sequences.

Trimming stripped 7 bases from V and 2 bases from J, with 11 bases between. CDR3 size: 13 residues. Germline lookup yields CDR1 SEHNR and CDR2 FQNEAQ (reference sequence). The chain is built from TRBV7-9 and TRBJ1-1; D is unresolved. This TCR was sampled from a human donor with alopecia areata. Sequenced here: CD4+ T cells sorted from blood, sampled around week 42, from a patient treated with tofacitinib. The CDR3 sequence: CASNPTVNTEAFF. In DNA form, the CDR3 reads TGTGCCAGCAACCCTACTGTTAACACTGAAGCTTTCTTT.